Here is one TCR beta chain with its context. This clonotype was seen repeatedly, ten times or more. What antigen it recognizes has not been identified. No much larger clone exists at a distance of one base, and base qualities are not known. This sample is part of a study of T-cell memory formation after mild COVID-19 (dated by TCRdb to the early 2020s). Broadly, across the study: Most TCR sequence clusters were specific to one of the two donors. Two young, previously healthy adult volunteers, one female and one male, were included in the cohort. In a couple of donors, T-cell clones that expanded and contracted after mild COVID-19 were followed by sequencing TCRalpha and TCRbeta repertoires longitudinally. Overall study outcomes, separate from this receptor: Contracting CD4+ clones turned up mainly in the CM and EM memory subsets, whereas EMRA was where CD8+ clones were enriched. Some responding clones were found in pre-infection memory, which suggests that pre-existing cross-reactive memory T cells took part in the SARS-CoV-2 response. Clones contracting from day 15 to 85 had balanced CD4/CD8 phenotypes, while a second wave expanding from day 15 to 37 was biased towards CD4+. The study covered only two mild cases, and larger cohorts including severe cases with pre-infection samples were considered necessary. SARS-CoV-2 specificity was not confirmed for the second-wave clones peaking on day 37.

The CDR3, from cysteine to phenylalanine, totals 15 residues. Of all the DNA, just the CDR3 is kept, 45 bases in frame from base 1. From the germline V gene, CDR1 is SGHTA and CDR2 is FQGTGA. V lost 5 bases and J lost 4 bases; the stretch between them is 17 bases long. Sequenced using an Illumina NovaSeq 6000. TCRalpha and TCRbeta cDNA libraries were built by 5'RACE with constant-segment primers, adding sample barcodes and unique molecular identifiers. Trizol reagent was used to extract RNA from every sample. The libraries were amplified in two PCR steps, and the second step added a second sample barcode and Illumina TruSeq adapters. Sequencing of libraries was performed on an Illumina NovaSeq with 2 x 150 bp paired-end reads. On the study's bioinformatics: Reads were demultiplexed and collapsed into UMI-guided consensus sequences with migec v1.2.7. Using mixcr v2.1.11, UMI consensuses were aligned to TRA and TRB V and J templates and then assembled into clonotypes. A clonotype was counted as expanded or contracted only if both edgeR and NoisET called the change significant, with noise models trained on biological replicates. For edgeR calls, the thresholds were a false discovery rate-adjusted p below 0.01 and a log2 fold-change of 1. PCA with hierarchical clustering of max-normalized trajectories of the 1000 most abundant clonotypes was used as exploratory dynamics analysis. Separately sequenced CD4+ and CD8+ repertoires were used to assign a CD4 or CD8 phenotype to each responding clone. TCRdb reprocessed the public reads (quality trimming at Q25 with fastp, clone calling with MiXCR) and kept in-frame beta chains. Duplicate CDR3 protein sequences are folded into a single record with the most common DNA and genes. TCRdb, not the authors, supplied the V and J calls. This sample has tens of thousands of distinct CDR3 sequences in its table, and about 7.1% of those were observed once. The top ten clones comprise 1.4% to 1.5% of the sample.

Ficoll-Paque density gradient centrifugation was used to isolate PBMCs. Recombination linked TRBV7-3 to TRBJ1-2, with the identity of the D gene unclear. This TCR came from a young man who had mild COVID-19 (a few samples of this study predate the infection). The sample titles of this study are shuffled in the database, so cell type and time point are left out; the donor was told from shared clones. Specimen: PBMCs or a T cell subset sorted from them (not recorded which). DNA sequence: TGTGCCAGCAGCCCGAACGAAGGGTCGGGCTATGGCTACACCTTC. This codes for CASSPNEGSGYGYTF.